This is a list of T cell receptor beta chains from one sample in a study of T cells in localized non-small cell lung cancer. Libraries were prepared by immunoSEQ multiplex PCR; TCRdb keeps only in-frame clonotypes and omits some of them. Of around 23,000 clones in the sample, approximately 88% are singletons; the top ten hold under 30%. Here the sequenced sample was peripheral blood mononuclear cells, taken before any cancer treatment. The source is a male donor at least 60 years old with stage II lung adenocarcinoma. CDR3s include the opening cysteine and the closing phenylalanine or tryptophan. Each record gives: V gene, clone size, J gene, D gene, CDR3 DNA, CDR3 protein. A D gene is named only where the DNA matches it firmly. Size is omitted from some rows. Given values are once, few, many or a class for expanded clones.

>TRBV6-5|.|TRBJ1-2|.
TGTGCCAGCAGTTACGGGAACACCTATGGCTACACCTTC
CASSYGNTYGYTF
>TRBV27|.|TRBJ2-3|TRBD2
TGTGCCAGCAGTTGGAAGACTAGCGGCACAGATACGCAGTATTTT
CASSWKTSGTDTQYF
>TRBV27|once|TRBJ1-5|.
TGTGCCAGCAGCGACAGGATTAGCAATCAGCCCCAGCATTTT
CASSDRISNQPQHF
>TRBV29-1|.|TRBJ2-5|TRBD2
TGCAGCGTTGACGGGGGGGAGACCCAGTACTTC
CSVDGGETQYF
>TRBV27|.|TRBJ2-1|.
TGTGCCAGCAGTTTTGGTATAGCGGAATACAATGAGCAGTTCTTC
CASSFGIAEYNEQFF
>TRBV2|.|TRBJ1-6|.
TGTGCCAGCAGTGTGTTTAATTCACCCCTCCACTTT
CASSVFNSPLHF
>TRBV5-1|.|TRBJ2-2|.
TGCGCCAGCAGCTTGGCATTCGGATTAGTAACCGGGGAGCTGTTTTTT
CASSLAFGLVTGELFF
>TRBV6-5|.|TRBJ2-2|TRBD1
TGTGCCAGCAGTACAGGGGCCGGGGAGCTGTTTTTT
CASSTGAGELFF
>TRBV28|once|TRBJ2-3|.
TGTGCCAGCAGTTTATTGATGGATACGCAGTATTTT
CASSLLMDTQYF
>TRBV5-6|.|TRBJ1-2|TRBD1
TGTGCCAGCAGCCAGGACAGGGCCTATGGCTACACCTTC
CASSQDRAYGYTF
>TRBV5-1|.|TRBJ1-2|.
TGCGCCAGTGCGTTTACACCGGACTATGGCTACACCTTC
CASAFTPDYGYTF
>TRBV18|.|TRBJ2-1|TRBD1
TGTGCCAGCTCACCAGCCTGGACAGGTAATTTCAATGAGCAGTTCTTC
CASSPAWTGNFNEQFF
>TRBV5-6|.|TRBJ2-7|.
TGTGCCAGCAGCTTGACAGGGAGGAACGAGCAGTACTTC
CASSLTGRNEQYF
>TRBV7-9|.|TRBJ1-4|.
TGTGCCAGCAGCGGGTCCACGGTTCATCGTAATAATGAAAAACTGTTTTTT
CASSGSTVHRNNEKLFF
>TRBV5-5|medium-sized|TRBJ2-1|.
TGTGCCAGCAGCTACCGGACTACTCCAAACAATGAGCAGTTCTTC
CASSYRTTPNNEQFF
>TRBV4-1|.|TRBJ2-3|.
TGCGCCAGCAGCCAAATGGGCGGCACAGATACGCAGTATTTT
CASSQMGGTDTQYF
>TRBV10-3|.|TRBJ2-1|.
TGTGCCATCCAGCAGGTATCGGGCACCGGGCAGTTCTTC
CAIQQVSGTGQFF
>TRBV6-5|.|TRBJ2-7|.
TGTGCCAGCAAAATGACACCCGGGGGAACCTACGAGCAGTACTTC
CASKMTPGGTYEQYF
>TRBV10-2|.|TRBJ1-4|.
TGCGCCAGCAGTGAGTTCCCTCGGGACACTCTCGAAAAACTGTTTTTT
CASSEFPRDTLEKLFF
>TRBV7-6|once|TRBJ2-3|TRBD1
TGTGCCAGCAGCGGACATCTGGGACAGGGCGGGTTAGGGGATACGCAGTATTTT
CASSGHLGQGGLGDTQYF
>TRBV28|.|TRBJ2-7|TRBD1
TGTGCCAGCAACATGGGGACAGGGAGAAGCTACGAGCAGTACTTC
CASNMGTGRSYEQYF
>TRBV18|.|TRBJ2-2|TRBD1
TGTGCCAGCTGTACAGGGGGCCTGAACACCGGGGAGCTGTTTTTT
CASCTGGLNTGELFF
>TRBV7-9|.|TRBJ1-4|TRBD1
TGTGCCAGCAGCGTTGGACAGGGGAGGACTAATGAAAAACTGTTTTTT
CASSVGQGRTNEKLFF